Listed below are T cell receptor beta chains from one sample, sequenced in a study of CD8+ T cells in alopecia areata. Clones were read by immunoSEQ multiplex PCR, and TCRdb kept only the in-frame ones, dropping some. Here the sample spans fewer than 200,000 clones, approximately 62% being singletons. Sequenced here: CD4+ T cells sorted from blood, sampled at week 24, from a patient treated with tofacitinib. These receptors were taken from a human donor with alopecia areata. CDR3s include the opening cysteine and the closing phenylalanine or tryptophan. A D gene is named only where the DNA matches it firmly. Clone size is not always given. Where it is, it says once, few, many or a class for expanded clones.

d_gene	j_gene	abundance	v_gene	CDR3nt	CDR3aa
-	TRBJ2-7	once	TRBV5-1	TGCGCCAGCAGCTTGGGGACGACTAGTTCACGCGAGCAGTACTTC	CASSLGTTSSREQYF
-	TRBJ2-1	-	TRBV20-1	TGCAGTGCTAGAGATCCCAATGAGCAGTTCTTC	CSARDPNEQFF
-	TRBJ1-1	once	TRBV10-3	TGTGCCATCAGTGCTGACCCCGGTGGAGCTTTCTTT	CAISADPGGAFF
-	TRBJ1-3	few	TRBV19	TGTGCCAGCCCCGCGGTTTTAATCTCTGGAAACACCATATATTTT	CASPAVLISGNTIYF
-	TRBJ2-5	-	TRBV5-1	TGCGCCAGCAGCTTGGGCAGGGGAGAGACCCAGTACTTC	CASSLGRGETQYF
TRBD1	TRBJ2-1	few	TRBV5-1	TGCGCCAGCAGCTACTCCGGGACAGGGAACAATGAGCAGTTCTTC	CASSYSGTGNNEQFF
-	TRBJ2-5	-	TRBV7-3	TGTGCCAGCAGCTTAGGGACGGGTCAGACCCAGTACTTC	CASSLGTGQTQYF
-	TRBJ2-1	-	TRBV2	TGTGCCAGCAGTGAAGGCGAGCAGTTCTTC	CASSEGEQFF
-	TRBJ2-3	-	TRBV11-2	TGTGCCAGCAGCGGCGGGACAGCGAGCACAGATACGCAGTATTTT	CASSGGTASTDTQYF
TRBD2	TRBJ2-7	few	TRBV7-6	TGTGCCAGCAGCTTAGGACTAGCGGGTACCTACGAGCAGTACTTC	CASSLGLAGTYEQYF
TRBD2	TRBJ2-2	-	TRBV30	TGTGCCTGGAGTGCCCCCTCCGGGGGGGCTTCCGGGGAGCTGTTTTTT	CAWSAPSGGASGELFF
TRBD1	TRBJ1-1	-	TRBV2	TGTGCCAGCATGAGGGACAGGGACACTGAAGCTTTCTTT	CASMRDRDTEAFF
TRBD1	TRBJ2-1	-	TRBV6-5	TGTGCCAGCAGTTCCCCGGGGACAGGGGTACATGAGCAGTTCTTC	CASSSPGTGVHEQFF
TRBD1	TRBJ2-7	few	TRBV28	TGTGCCAGCAGTGGGTGGACAGGCTCCTACGAGCAGTACTTC	CASSGWTGSYEQYF
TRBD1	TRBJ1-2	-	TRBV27	TGTGCCAGCAGCACCAGGGGGGGTGGTGGCTACACCTTC	CASSTRGGGGYTF
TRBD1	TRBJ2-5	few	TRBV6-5	TGTGCCAGCAGTTACGGGCCGGGACAGCAAGAGACCCAGTACTTC	CASSYGPGQQETQYF
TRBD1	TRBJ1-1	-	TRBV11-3	TGTGCCAGCAGCTTACAGGGGGACACTGAAGCTTTCTTT	CASSLQGDTEAFF
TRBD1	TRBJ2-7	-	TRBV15	TGTGCCACCAGCACCAAAAGTAGGACAGGGGTTTCCTACGAGCAGTACTTC	CATSTKSRTGVSYEQYF
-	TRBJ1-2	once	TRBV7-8	TGTGCCAGCAGCCCCTTCCAGGGGAGCTATGGCTACACCTTC	CASSPFQGSYGYTF
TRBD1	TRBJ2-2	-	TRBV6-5	TGTGCCAGCAGTCAGGGGGCGAACACCGGGGAGCTGTTTTTT	CASSQGANTGELFF
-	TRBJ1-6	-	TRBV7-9	TGTGCCAGCAGCTTAGGAGTCTTTGGGGATTCACCCCTCCACTTT	CASSLGVFGDSPLHF
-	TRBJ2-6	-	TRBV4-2	TGTGCCAGCAGCCAACCTCAGGGGGGCCCTAGATCTGGGGCCAACGTCCTGACTTTC	CASSQPQGGPRSGANVLTF
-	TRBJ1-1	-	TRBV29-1	TGCAGCCGGAAGGTGGAAAAGTTGAACACTGAAGCTTTCTTT	CSRKVEKLNTEAFF
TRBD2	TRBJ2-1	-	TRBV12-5	TGTGCTAGTGGAAGGGGACTAGCGGGGGAAAACAATGAGCAGTTCTTC	CASGRGLAGENNEQFF
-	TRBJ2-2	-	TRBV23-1	TGCGCCAGCAGTCAGCCCAACCCCCTACCGAACACCGGGGAGCTGTTTTTT	CASSQPNPLPNTGELFF
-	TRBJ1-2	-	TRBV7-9	TGTGCCAGCAGCCAAGATCACAGGGCTGGCTACACCTTC	CASSQDHRAGYTF
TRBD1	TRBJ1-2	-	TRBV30	TGTGCCTGGAGGGCAGACAGGGACTATGGCTACACCTTC	CAWRADRDYGYTF
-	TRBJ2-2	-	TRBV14	TGTGCCAGCAGCCAAGGCAGGGTATCCACCGGGGAGCTGTTTTTT	CASSQGRVSTGELFF
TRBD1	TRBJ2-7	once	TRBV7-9	TGTGCCAGCAGCCCCTTGGACAGGGCTTCCTACGAGCAGTACTTC	CASSPLDRASYEQYF
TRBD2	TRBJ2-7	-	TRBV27	TGTGCCAGCAGTCCACTAGCGGGGGGGACCTACGAGCAGTACTTC	CASSPLAGGTYEQYF
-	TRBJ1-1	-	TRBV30	TGTGCCGGGCAGACAGGCTATGAAGCTTTCTTT	CAGQTGYEAFF
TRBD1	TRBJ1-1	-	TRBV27	TGTGCCAGCAGGGGGACAGGGAACACTGAAGCTTTCTTT	CASRGTGNTEAFF
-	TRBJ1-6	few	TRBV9	TGTGCCAGCAGCACAAGGGGAAATAATTCACCCCTCCACTTT	CASSTRGNNSPLHF
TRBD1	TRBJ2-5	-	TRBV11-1	TGTGCCAGCAGCTCACCTCGGGACAGGGCACAAGAGACCCAGTACTTC	CASSSPRDRAQETQYF
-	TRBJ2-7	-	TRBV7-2	TGTGCCAGCAGCTTAGCCGCCGGGGGCAGCTCCTACGAGCAGTACTTC	CASSLAAGGSSYEQYF
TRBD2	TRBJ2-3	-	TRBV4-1	TGCGCCAGCAGCCAAGATCTGAGCGGGGGGGCCGCAGATACGCAGTATTTT	CASSQDLSGGAADTQYF
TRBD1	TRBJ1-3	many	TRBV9	TGTGCCAGCAGCACGACAGGGCCCCCTGGAAACACCATATATTTT	CASSTTGPPGNTIYF
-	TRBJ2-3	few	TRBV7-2	TGTGCCAGCAGCTTATTTCCGGGTACGCAGTATTTT	CASSLFPGTQYF
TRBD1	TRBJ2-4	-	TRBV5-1	TGCGCCAGCAGCGGGGACAGGGGGGCCAACATTCAGTACTTC	CASSGDRGANIQYF
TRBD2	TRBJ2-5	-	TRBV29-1	TGCAGCGTGCAGGCGCTAGCGGGACTGCAAGAGACCCAGTACTTC	CSVQALAGLQETQYF
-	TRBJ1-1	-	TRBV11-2	TGTGCCAGCAGCTTAGACGGACAGTACACTGAAGCTTTCTTT	CASSLDGQYTEAFF
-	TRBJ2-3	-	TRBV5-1	TGCGCCAGCAGAGGGGCCTCAGATACGCAGTATTTT	CASRGASDTQYF
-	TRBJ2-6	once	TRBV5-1	TGCGCCAGCAGCCCCAGGGCTGGGGCCAACGTCCTGACTTTC	CASSPRAGANVLTF
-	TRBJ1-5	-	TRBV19	TGTGCCAGTACCGACCCCGGCGGTTATAGCAATCAGCCCCAGCATTTT	CASTDPGGYSNQPQHF
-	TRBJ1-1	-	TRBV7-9	TGTGCCAGCAGCTTAGGAGGAGGGTTCGACACTGAAGCTTTCTTT	CASSLGGGFDTEAFF